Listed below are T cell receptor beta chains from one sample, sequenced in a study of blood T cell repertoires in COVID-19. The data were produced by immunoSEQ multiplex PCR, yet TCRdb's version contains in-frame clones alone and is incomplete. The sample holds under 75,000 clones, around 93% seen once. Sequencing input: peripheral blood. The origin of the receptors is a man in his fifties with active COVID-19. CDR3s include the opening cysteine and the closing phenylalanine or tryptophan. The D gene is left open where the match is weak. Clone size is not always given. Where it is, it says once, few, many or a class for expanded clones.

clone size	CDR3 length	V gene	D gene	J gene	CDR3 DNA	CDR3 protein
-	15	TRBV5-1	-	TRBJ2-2	TGCGCCAGCAGCTTCAGGGGCGCGGACACCGGGGAGCTGTTTTTT	CASSFRGADTGELFF
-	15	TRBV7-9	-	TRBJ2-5	TGTGCCAGCAGCCCAAGGGGAGGTTTGGCGGAGACCCAGTACTTC	CASSPRGGLAETQYF
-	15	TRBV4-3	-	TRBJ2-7	TGCGCCAGCAGCCAAGATGCGCGCCGTTCCTACGAGCAGTACTTC	CASSQDARRSYEQYF
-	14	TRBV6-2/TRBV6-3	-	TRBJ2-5	TGTGCCAGCAGTCCCGGCCGTGCCGGGGAGACCCAGTACTTC	CASSPGRAGETQYF
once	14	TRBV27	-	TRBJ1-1	TGTGCCAGCAGTCAGGACAGCTGGAACACTGAAGCTTTCTTT	CASSQDSWNTEAFF
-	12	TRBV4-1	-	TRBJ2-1	TGCGCCAGCCGGCGGGGATACAATGAGCAGTTCTTC	CASRRGYNEQFF
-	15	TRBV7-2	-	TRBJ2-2	TGTGCCAGCAGTCCATGGCAGATAAACACCGGGGAGCTGTTTTTT	CASSPWQINTGELFF
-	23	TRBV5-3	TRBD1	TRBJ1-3	TGTGCCAGAAGCCCGGAAACCCATCCGACAGGGGGTAAGTTTAAAGGTCCTGGAAACACCATATATTTT	CARSPETHPTGGKFKGPGNTIYF
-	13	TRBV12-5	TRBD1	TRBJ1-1	TGTGCTAGTGGTTTGTCAGGGGGCACTGAAGCTTTCTTT	CASGLSGGTEAFF
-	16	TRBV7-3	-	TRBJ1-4	TGTGCCAGCAGCTCATTTGGGGCAGCAACTAATGAAAAACTGTTTTTT	CASSSFGAATNEKLFF
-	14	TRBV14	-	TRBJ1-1	TGTGCCAGCAGCCGGGGCACTTCGAACACTGAAGCTTTCTTT	CASSRGTSNTEAFF
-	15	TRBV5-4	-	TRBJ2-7	TGTGCCAGCAGCCCCCACGGGGATCCAGTCTACGAGCAGTACTTC	CASSPHGDPVYEQYF
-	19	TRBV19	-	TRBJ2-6	TGTGCCAGTAGTATTACCTTTGGAGGGGCTGGCGCTGGGGCCAACGTCCTGACTTTC	CASSITFGGAGAGANVLTF
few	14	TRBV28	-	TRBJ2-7	TGTGCCAGCAGTGATTGGAGAGGGTTGGACGAGCAGTACTTC	CASSDWRGLDEQYF
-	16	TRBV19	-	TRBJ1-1	TGTGCCAGTAGTAGCCGGGGAGCGGTACAGGGCACTGAAGCTTTCTTT	CASSSRGAVQGTEAFF
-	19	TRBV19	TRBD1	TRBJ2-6	TGTGCCAGTAGTATAGATCCCCTTACAGGGGCTGGTGGGGCCAACGTCCTGACTTTC	CASSIDPLTGAGGANVLTF
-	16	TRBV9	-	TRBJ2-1	TGTGCCAGCAGCGTAGTAGAGCAGGCCCTCTACAATGAGCAGTTCTTC	CASSVVEQALYNEQFF
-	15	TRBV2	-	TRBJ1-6	TGTGCCAGCAGCTCCCGGACAGCCTCTAATTCACCCCTCCACTTT	CASSSRTASNSPLHF
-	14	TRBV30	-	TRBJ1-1	TGTGCCTGGGAGCTGAAAGGACTGAGCGGTGCGGCTTTCTTT	CAWELKGLSGAAFF
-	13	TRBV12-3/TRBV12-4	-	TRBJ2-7	TGTGCCAGCACTCCGGGTCTCAGCTACGAGCAGTACTTC	CASTPGLSYEQYF
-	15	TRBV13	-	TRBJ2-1	TGTGCCAGCAGCCCTTGGACAGAGTTCGGCAATGAGCAGTTCTTC	CASSPWTEFGNEQFF
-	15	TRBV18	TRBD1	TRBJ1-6	TGTGCCACCGACGCGGGACAGGGGAGGAATTCACCCCTCCACTTT	CATDAGQGRNSPLHF
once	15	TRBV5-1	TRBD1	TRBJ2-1	TGCGCCAGCAGACGCCCCGGGACAGAAAACAATGAGCAGTTCTTC	CASRRPGTENNEQFF
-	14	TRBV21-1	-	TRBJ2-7	TGTGCCAGCAGCAAAAAGGGGACAGATCACGAGCAGTACTTC	CASSKKGTDHEQYF
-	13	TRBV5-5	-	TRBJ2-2	TGTGCCAGCAGCTTGTGGAGGACCGGGGAGCTGTTTTTT	CASSLWRTGELFF
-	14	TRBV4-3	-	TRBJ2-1	TGCGCCAGCAGCAAAGGAGGCCTAGCCCATGAGCAGTTCTTC	CASSKGGLAHEQFF
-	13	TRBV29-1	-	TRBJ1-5	TGCAGCGTTGCATGGGGGGTGAATCAGCCCCAGCATTTT	CSVAWGVNQPQHF
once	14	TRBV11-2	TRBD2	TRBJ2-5	TGTGCCAGCAGCTTGGGAGGGACGAGGCAGACCCAGTACTTC	CASSLGGTRQTQYF
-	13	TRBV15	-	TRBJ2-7	TGTGCCACCAGCAGAGACGGGATAGGGGGATGTCACTTC	CATSRDGIGGCHF
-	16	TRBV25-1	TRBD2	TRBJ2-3	TGTGCCAGCAGTGAGATGGGAGGGTCGCAGACAGATACGCAGTATTTT	CASSEMGGSQTDTQYF
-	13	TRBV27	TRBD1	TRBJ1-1	TGTGCCAGCAGGGGACAGCCGAACACTGAAGCTTTCTTT	CASRGQPNTEAFF